The text below deals with one TCR beta chain. This clone was seen a few times. The specificity of this receptor is unknown. No base-level quality is on record; no much larger clone is a single base apart. The data were obtained in a study of beta chain features in type 1 diabetes listed by TCRdb under 2018. Looking at the study overall: No differences in mean age, gender distribution, total cell number or subset yield were found between patients and healthy donors. A total of roughly 99,000,000 sorted cells were examined across all samples, and the number of cells per subset was strongly correlated with RNA yield. In the study, recently diagnosed type 1 diabetes patients and matched healthy donors were compared on the TCRB repertoires of their sorted circulating CD4+ T cell subsets. Regulatory and stem cell-like memory subsets were obtained from only 8 patients and roughly 8 healthy donors, while naive and central memory subsets were obtained from all 30 or so donors. The study at large found these results: Naive, central memory and regulatory TCRB repertoires appeared to be more alike among patients than among healthy donors. Shorter templates might have been favored by PCR, but patient and control samples were amplified and corrected together, so both groups would have been affected equally by any skew. Patients with type 1 diabetes made fewer insertions and deleted more nucleotides at VDJ recombination sites, implying thymic rearrangement abnormalities. Because small numbers of individuals were included in the HLA sub-analyses, any influence of HLA type on TCRB rearrangement was left unresolved. A moderate but significant shortening of TCRB CDR3 length was observed in type 1 diabetes patients in all four CD4+ subsets. Because cDNA was sequenced instead of genomic DNA, highly expressing activated cells could be over-represented, though the groups showed no difference in activation or CD3 levels.

The entire isolated RNA was reverse transcribed using the High Capacity cDNA Reverse Transcription Kit, and thus expressed TCRB transcripts were sequenced. Deep immunoSEQ sequencing was performed on naive, central memory and regulatory T cell samples, with an average of about 4 million total reads per sample. Sorted cells were lysed in RLT buffer and RNA was extracted with DNase-treated RNeasy Micro or Mini kits, depending on cell number. Each cell subset was processed separately to prevent cross-contamination, with patient and healthy donor samples processed together. The immunoSEQ multiplex PCR was used to amplify TCRB sequences from cDNA, yielding 87-bp fragments that span the CDR3 region. Sequencing of the amplicons was performed on the Illumina HiSeq platform. As for the original processing: PCR bias was computationally corrected using synthetic template baselines, reads within Hamming distance 2 were collapsed, and singletons that could not be merged were discarded. By aligning reads against IMGT, V, D and J genes, CDR3 length, and insertions or deletions at six rearrangement sites were assigned. Within each subset, clonotype counts were normalized to sorted cell number, after which true diversity and Gini coefficients were computed with the tcR R package. The overlap coefficient, calculated on TCRB nucleotide sequences, was used to quantify repertoire sharing. TCRdb stores this immuneACCESS table with in-frame sequences only. Part of the clones is absent; in the studies checked, under half of the shortfall reflects unresolved V genes, and no reason is known for the rest. V, J and clone size are taken as reported in that table, and D and trimming were inferred from the DNA itself. This sample is represented by some 180,000 clones; more than 10% of them were singletons. The ten largest make up approximately 0.62% of the sample.

According to the germline V gene (reference sequence), CDR1 reads LNHNV and CDR2 reads YYDKDF. The CDR3, cysteine through phenylalanine, is 14 amino acids long. The CDR3 DNA has 42 bases and is translated from base 1. The germline ends are 15 bases apart after V is trimmed by 3 bases and J by 7 bases. A single peripheral blood draw of about 120 mL on average was collected from each donor into heparinised tubes. Naive, central memory, regulatory and stem cell-like memory CD4+ T cells were sorted on a BD FACSAria II using a panel including CD45RO, CCR7, CD25, CD127, CD95 and CD27. Purity was above 95% for every sorted population. PBMCs were isolated right away by Lymphoprep density gradient centrifugation and were stained directly, without culture. So that batch effects would be minimized, each experiment stained and sorted samples in pairs, pairing one healthy donor with one patient.

The chain is assembled from TRBV15 and TRBJ1-1; the D gene remains uncertain. This TCR derives from a woman between 18 and 29 years old in good health. Sequenced sample: central memory CD4+ T cells from blood. The CDR3 protein sequence reads: CATSSPEMSIEAFF. The DNA sequence is as follows: TGTGCCACCAGCAGCCCTGAGATGTCGATTGAAGCTTTCTTT. Joined to the reference TRBV15 and TRBJ1-1 proteins, this CDR3 gives the full variable domain: DAMVIQNPRYQVTQFGKPVTLSCSQTLNHNVMYWYQQKSSQAPKLLFHYYDKDFNNEADTPDNFQSRRPNTSFCFLDIRSPGLGDTAMYLCATSSPEMSIEAFFGQGTRLTVV.